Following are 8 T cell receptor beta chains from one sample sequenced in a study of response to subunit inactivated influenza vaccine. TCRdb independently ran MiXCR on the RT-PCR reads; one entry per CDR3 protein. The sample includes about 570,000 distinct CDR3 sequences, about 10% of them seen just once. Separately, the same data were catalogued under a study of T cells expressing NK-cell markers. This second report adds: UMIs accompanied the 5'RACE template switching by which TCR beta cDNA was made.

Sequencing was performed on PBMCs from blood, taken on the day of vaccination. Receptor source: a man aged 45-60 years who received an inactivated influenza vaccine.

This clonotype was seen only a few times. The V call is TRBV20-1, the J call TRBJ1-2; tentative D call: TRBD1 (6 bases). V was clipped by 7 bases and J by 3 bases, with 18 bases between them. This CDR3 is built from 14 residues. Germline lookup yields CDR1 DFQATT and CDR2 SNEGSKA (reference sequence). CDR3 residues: CSVRPDWGHYGYTF. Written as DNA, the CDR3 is TGCAGTGTTCGACCGGACTGGGGGCACTATGGCTACACCTTC.

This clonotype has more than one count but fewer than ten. The CDR3 sequence: CSVQGGAEAGIANYGYTF. CDR3 bases: TGCAGCGTCCAGGGAGGGGCTGAAGCGGGAATAGCTAACTATGGCTACACCTTC. V and J are TRBV29-1 and TRBJ1-2; maybe TRBD1 (5 bases). CDR1 and CDR2 (germline): SQVTM, ANQGSEA. This CDR3 has 18 residues. Trimming cost V 6 bases and J 0 bases, with 26 bases left between them.

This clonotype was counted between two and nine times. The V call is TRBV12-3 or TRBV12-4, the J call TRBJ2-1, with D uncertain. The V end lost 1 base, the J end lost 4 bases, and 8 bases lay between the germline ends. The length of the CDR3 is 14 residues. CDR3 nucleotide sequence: TGTGCCAGCAGTTTAGATGGGCCATACAATGAGCAGTTCTTC. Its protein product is CASSLDGPYNEQFF.

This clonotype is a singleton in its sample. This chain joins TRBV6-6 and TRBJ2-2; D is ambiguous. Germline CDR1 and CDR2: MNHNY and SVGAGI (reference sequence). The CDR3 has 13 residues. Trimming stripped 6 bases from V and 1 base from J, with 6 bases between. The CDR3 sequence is CASRPLNTGELFF. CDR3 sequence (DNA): TGTGCCAGCAGGCCATTGAACACCGGGGAGCTGTTTTTT.

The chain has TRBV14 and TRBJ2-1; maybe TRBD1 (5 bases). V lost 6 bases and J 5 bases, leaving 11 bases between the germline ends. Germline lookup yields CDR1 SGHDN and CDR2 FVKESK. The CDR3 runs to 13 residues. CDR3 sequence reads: CASRPDIHNEQFF. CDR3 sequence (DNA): TGTGCCAGCAGACCGGACATCCACAATGAGCAGTTCTTC.

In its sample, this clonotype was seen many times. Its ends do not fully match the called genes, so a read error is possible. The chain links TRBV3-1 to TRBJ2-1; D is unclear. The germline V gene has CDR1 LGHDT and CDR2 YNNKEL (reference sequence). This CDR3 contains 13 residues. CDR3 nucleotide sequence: TGCGCCAGCAGCCAAGGCTCCTACAATGAGCAGTTCTTC. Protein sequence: CASSQGSYNEQFF.

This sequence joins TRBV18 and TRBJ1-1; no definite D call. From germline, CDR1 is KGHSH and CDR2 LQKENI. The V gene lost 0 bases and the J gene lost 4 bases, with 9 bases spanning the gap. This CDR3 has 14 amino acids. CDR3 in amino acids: CASSPPSVGTEAFF. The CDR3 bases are TGTGCCAGCTCACCACCTTCGGTGGGCACTGAAGCTTTCTTT. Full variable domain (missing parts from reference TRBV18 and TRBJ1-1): NAGVMQNPRHLVRRRGQEARLRCSPMKGHSHVYWYRQLPEEGLKFMVYLQKENIIDESGMPKERFSAEFPKEGPSILRIQQVVRGDSAAYFCASSPPSVGTEAFFGQGTRLTVV.

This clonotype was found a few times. The DNA for the CDR3 is TGTGCCAGCAGACTAGCGGGAGGCTCAGATACGCAGTATTTT. It specifies CASRLAGGSDTQYF. The chain couples TRBV28 to TRBJ2-3; 12 bases agree with TRBD2. The CDR3 has 14 residues. Losses at the gene ends were 6 bases for V and 4 bases for J; bases not matched to a gene: 2. Germline V CDR1 and CDR2: MDHEN, SYDVKM.